This TCR beta chain was sequenced for a study of spatial heterogeneity in lung cancer. Described time point: blood at routine non-recurrence follow-up after resection. TCRdb independently ran MiXCR on the 5' RACE reads; one entry per CDR3 protein. The sample carries some 41,000 distinct CDR3 sequences, 8% to 11% recorded once. Only a few counts were recorded for this clonotype. Unmatched junction bases numbered 4, after V lost 6 bases and J lost 2 bases. Germline-derived CDR1 and CDR2 are MNHNS and SASEGT. The CDR3 is 13 amino acids. The chain links TRBV6-1 to TRBJ2-7; the match to TRBD2 covers 7 bases. This sample comprised PBMCs, obtained at follow-up. The receptor's source is a female donor with early-stage non-small cell lung cancer. CDR3 bases: TGTGCCAGCAGGGGGGGGACCACCTACGAGCAGTACTTC. It encodes CASRGGTTYEQYF.